A single sample is the source of the 25 T cell receptor beta chains below, sequenced in a study of shared clonotypes between healthy human individuals. CD8 cells regarded as naive lacked CD45RO, were positively chosen for CCR7, and omitted terminally differentiated effector memory CD45RA+ cells. The data were produced by immunoSEQ multiplex PCR, yet TCRdb's version contains in-frame clones alone and is incomplete. The repertoire consists of about 820,000 clones, with almost 95% occurring once and the leading ten covering less than 25%. Sequences were obtained from naive CD8+ T cells sorted from blood. These receptors all come from a man aged 25-45 years in good health.

This chain joins TRBV4-1 and TRBJ2-7, with 8 bases that match TRBD1. Trimming took 1 base from V and 2 from J; bases not matched to a gene: 7. The CDR3 spans 16 residues. Looked up from germline, CDR1 is MGHRA and CDR2 is YSYEKL. CDR3 in amino acids: CASSQVEGQAPYEQYF. In nucleotides, the CDR3 is TGCGCCAGCAGCCAAGTTGAGGGACAGGCCCCCTACGAGCAGTACTTC.

This sequence joins TRBV2 and TRBJ2-1; D may correspond to TRBD1 or TRBD2 (5 bases each). The CDR3 runs to 15 residues. The germline gives CDR1 SNHLY, CDR2 FYNNEI. V dropped 10 bases and J dropped 3 bases, with 19 bases sitting between them. DNA for the CDR3: TGTGCCACCGAAATAAACCGAGGGGTCTACAATGAGCAGTTCTTC. It yields the protein CATEINRGVYNEQFF.

V is TRBV6-5 and J is TRBJ2-7, with 7 bases identical to TRBD1. Looked up from germline, CDR1 is MNHEY and CDR2 is SVGAGI. Trimming removed 0 bases from V and 5 bases from J; junction bases left unmatched: 10. The CDR3 extends over 16 amino acids. The CDR3 protein is CASSYSNKATGNEQYF. The DNA for the CDR3 is TGTGCCAGCAGTTACTCAAACAAGGCGACAGGGAACGAGCAGTACTTC.

The chain has TRBV5-8 and TRBJ2-3; 10 nucleotides match TRBD2. V shed 0 bases and J 4 bases; nucleotides not matched to a gene: 11. Germline V gene sequence: CDR1 SGHTS, CDR2 YDEGEE. The CDR3 spans 18 residues. The CDR3 loop reads CASSLEASGSWSADTQYF. The CDR3 DNA reads as TGTGCCAGCAGCTTGGAGGCTAGCGGGAGTTGGAGCGCAGATACGCAGTATTTT. Variable domain in full (rest from reference TRBV5-8 and TRBJ2-3): EAGVTQSPTHLIKTRGQQATLRCSPISGHTSVYWYQQALGLGLQFLLWYDEGEERNRGNFPPRFSGRQFPNYSSELNVNALELEDSALYLCASSLEASGSWSADTQYFGPGTRLTVL.

The genes are TRBV16 and TRBJ2-7, with 10 bases matching TRBD1. J lost 5 bases, V lost 4 bases, and 5 bases had no gene match. The CDR3 is 14 residues long. Germline values: CDR1 KGHSY, CDR2 FQNENV. The DNA of the CDR3 is TGTGCCAGCAGCCGGGGGACAGGGGTCGACGAGCAGTACTTC. Its protein is CASSRGTGVDEQYF.

The chain combines TRBV28 with TRBJ1-5, with unresolved D. V lost 3 bases to trimming and J lost 4 bases, with 13 bases between them. CDR1 is MDHEN and CDR2 is SYDVKM in the germline V gene. The CDR3 covers 15 residues. DNA for the CDR3: TGTGCCAGCAGTTTCCTCTCGGCACTAAATCAGCCCCAGCATTTT. The encoded protein is CASSFLSALNQPQHF.

This chain connects TRBV9 to TRBJ1-2, with D maybe TRBD1 (5 bases). V lost 3 bases and J lost 6, with 21 bases in between. Germline CDR1 SGDLS, CDR2 YYNGEE. The CDR3 consists of 16 residues. The DNA for the CDR3 is TGTGCCAGCAGCGGCCTTGGGGGGAGGGTTCAGGATGGCTACACCTTC. Its protein product is CASSGLGGRVQDGYTF.

The chain recombines TRBV27 with TRBJ2-1; 11 bases match TRBD2. Looked up from germline, CDR1 is MNHEY and CDR2 is SMNVEV (reference sequence). There are 17 residues in the CDR3. The trim removed 4 bases at V and 0 bases at J, leaving 5 bases unmatched. The chain's CDR3 is CASSSQTSGVSYNEQFF. In nucleotides, the CDR3 is TGTGCCAGCAGTTCCCAGACTAGCGGGGTCTCCTACAATGAGCAGTTCTTC.

This clone was observed a single time. Here the CDR3 reads CASSPLFGLAGSAYEQYF. CDR3 sequence (DNA): TGCGCCAGCAGCCCCCTTTTCGGACTAGCGGGCTCCGCCTACGAGCAGTACTTC. The gene calls are TRBV4-1 and TRBJ2-7, with 11 bases identical to TRBD2. Germline V gene lookup returns CDR1 MGHRA and CDR2 YSYEKL. With V trimmed by 4 bases and J by 2 bases, 13 bases remained unmatched. The length of the CDR3 is 18 residues.

This clone was counted a single time. The rearrangement joins TRBV30 to TRBJ2-7, with D uncertain. The CDR3 consists of 13 residues. Germline V gives CDR1 GTSNPN, CDR2 SVGIG (reference sequence). The V end lost 3 bases, the J end lost 4 bases, and 13 bases lay between the germline ends. For the CDR3, the DNA is TGTGCCTGGAGCCCTGGACGGTTATACGAGCAGTACTTC. Its protein product is CAWSPGRLYEQYF.

V usage is TRBV13 and J usage is TRBJ2-1; TRBD2 agrees at 7 bases. CDR1 and CDR2 (germline): PRHDT, FYEKMQ (reference sequence). The CDR3 covers 20 residues. Trimming removed 1 base from V and 1 base from J; junction bases left unmatched: 16. The CDR3 bases are TGTGCCAGCAGCTTAGACTCTCTAGGGGAGGGAGTGGCGTCCTACAATGAGCAGTTCTTC. Amino acids: CASSLDSLGEGVASYNEQFF.

This clone was counted a single time. The chain combines TRBV27 with TRBJ1-5, with a weak D call TRBD1 (5 bases). Trimming took off 2 bases at V and 3 bases at J, with 11 bases between the two ends. CDR1 MNHEY and CDR2 SMNVEV come from the germline V gene (reference sequence). CDR3 length: 15 residues. CDR3: CASSLSRGANQPQHF. For the CDR3, the DNA is TGTGCCAGCAGTTTAAGCCGAGGGGCCAATCAGCCCCAGCATTTT.

The chain uses TRBV6-5 and TRBJ2-2; D unresolved. CDR3 length: 14 residues. Trimming stripped 5 bases from V and 3 bases from J, with 10 bases between. Germline V CDR1 and CDR2: MNHEY, SVGAGI. The CDR3 reads CASSGSQYTGELFF. The DNA of the CDR3 is TGTGCCAGCAGTGGGTCCCAGTACACCGGGGAGCTGTTTTTT.

The V gene is TRBV10-1, the J gene TRBJ2-6; 9 bases align to TRBD1. The CDR3 is 18 residues long. V trimming: 2 bases; J trimming: 1 base; junction bases outside the gene matches: 6. Germline V gives CDR1 WNHNN, CDR2 SYGVQD (reference sequence). CDR3 sequence reads: CASSEGQGPRSGANVLTF. The CDR3 region has the DNA TGCGCCAGCAGTGAGGGACAGGGGCCGCGGTCTGGGGCCAACGTCCTGACTTTC.

The chain uses TRBV27 and TRBJ2-7; 10 positions agree with TRBD2. After removal of 6 bases from V and 6 bases from J, the junction contained 8 bases not matched to a gene. The CDR3 extends over 14 amino acids. In germline, CDR1 is MNHEY, CDR2 SMNVEV (reference sequence). CDR3 bases: TGTGCCAGCAGAAAAGCGGGAGGGCCACCCGAGCAGTACTTC. It translates to CASRKAGGPPEQYF.

The chain carries TRBV29-1 and TRBJ2-2; 8 nucleotides align to TRBD1. This CDR3 is built from 13 residues. CDR1 is SQVTM, CDR2 ANQGSEA, per germline. V lost 8 bases to trimming and J lost 2 bases; unmatched junction nucleotides: 4. CDR3 nucleotide sequence: TGCAGCTCAACAGGGGGTAACACCGGGGAGCTGTTTTTT. Amino acids: CSSTGGNTGELFF.

The chain couples TRBV27 to TRBJ2-6; D remains unclear. V shed 5 bases and J shed 2 bases, with 10 bases lying between them. This CDR3 is built from 15 residues. The germline CDR1 and CDR2 sequences are MNHEY and SMNVEV (reference sequence). The CDR3 DNA sequence: TGTGCCAGCAGTACCGCCCCACCTGGGGCCAACGTCCTGACTTTC. Translated, it gives CASSTAPPGANVLTF.

This sequence joins TRBV7-2 and TRBJ2-7; the D is unclear. The CDR3 is made up of 13 amino acids. Germline CDR1 is SGHTA and CDR2 is FQGNSA. Trimming stripped 5 bases from V and 4 bases from J, with 12 bases between. The DNA for the CDR3 is TGTGCCAGCAGCCCCGCTTTAGGGTACGAGCAGTACTTC. This encodes CASSPALGYEQYF.

The gene calls are TRBV6-6 and TRBJ2-7, with D possibly being TRBD1 (6 bases). From germline, CDR1 is MNHNY and CDR2 SVGAGI (reference sequence). The CDR3 loop spans 13 amino acids. V lost 5 bases and J lost 4, with 12 bases in between. CDR3 in amino acids: CASSHRDRYEQYF. The CDR3 DNA is TGTGCCAGCAGTCACAGGGACCGGTACGAGCAGTACTTC.

CDR3 coding DNA: TGTGCCAGCAGCGTAGTTACGGCAGGGGAAAACGCCGGGGAGCTGTTTTTT. Residues: CASSVVTAGENAGELFF. The gene calls are TRBV9 and TRBJ2-2, with a tentative D call TRBD1 (6 bases). This CDR3 contains 17 residues. Trimming shortened V by 0 bases and J by 6 bases, and 18 bases separated the two germline ends. CDR1 and CDR2 (germline): SGDLS, YYNGEE.

V is TRBV28 and J is TRBJ2-2; TRBD2 agrees at 14 bases. The V gene end was trimmed by 3 bases and the J gene end by 1 base; junction bases not matched to a gene: 10. There are 20 residues in the CDR3. Germline V gene lookup returns CDR1 MDHEN and CDR2 SYDVKM. The CDR3 nucleotides are TGTGCCAGCAGTTTTACCTCCCCGACTAGCGGGAGGGGGAACACCGGGGAGCTGTTTTTT. Encoded protein: CASSFTSPTSGRGNTGELFF.

V and J are TRBV7-9 and TRBJ2-4, with 10 bases aligning to TRBD2. Trimming cost V 4 bases and J 0 bases; bases outside gene matches: 6. CDR1 SEHNR and CDR2 FQNEAQ come from the germline V gene (reference sequence). The CDR3 extends over 17 amino acids. The CDR3, as DNA: TGTGCCAGCAGCTCGGGGACTAGCGCTCTAGCCAAAAACATTCAGTACTTC. Translating gives CASSSGTSALAKNIQYF.

This chain connects TRBV5-1 to TRBJ2-7; D is possibly TRBD1 or TRBD2 (5 bases each). Between the trimmed V and J ends, which lost 5 bases and 2 bases, there was a span of 11 bases. Germline CDR1 is SGHRS and CDR2 is YFSETQ. The CDR3 spans 13 residues. CDR3 coding DNA: TGCGCCAGCAGACTCGGGACGGCCTACGAGCAGTACTTC. Translation gives CASRLGTAYEQYF.

The rearrangement joins TRBV29-1 to TRBJ2-3, with D possibly matching TRBD1 (6 bases). The CDR3 totals 12 residues. V lost 3 bases and J 11 bases, leaving 15 bases between the germline ends. CDR1 SQVTM and CDR2 ANQGSEA come from the germline V gene. In DNA, the CDR3 is TGCAGCGTTGAGGCAATCGTAGGGGGGCAGTATTTT. Encoded protein: CSVEAIVGGQYF.

This clone was recorded a few times. The chain has TRBV4-2 and TRBJ2-7; D is unclear. Trimming pared 1 base from V and 3 bases from J, leaving 16 bases between. This CDR3 is built from 16 residues. The germline gives CDR1 LGHNA, CDR2 YNFKEQ. The CDR3 spells CASSQGDKPLDYEQYF. The DNA for the CDR3 is TGTGCCAGCAGCCAAGGAGACAAACCCCTCGACTACGAGCAGTACTTC.